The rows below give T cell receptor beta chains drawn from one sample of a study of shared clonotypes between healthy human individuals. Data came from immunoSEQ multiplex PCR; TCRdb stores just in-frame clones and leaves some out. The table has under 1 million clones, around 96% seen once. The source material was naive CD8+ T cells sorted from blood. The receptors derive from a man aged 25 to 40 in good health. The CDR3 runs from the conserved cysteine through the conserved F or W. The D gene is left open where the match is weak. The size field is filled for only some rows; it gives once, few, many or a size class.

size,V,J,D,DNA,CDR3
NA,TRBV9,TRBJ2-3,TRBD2,TGTGCCAGCAGCGTAGGACTAGCGCCAAGCACAGATACGCAGTATTTT,CASSVGLAPSTDTQYF
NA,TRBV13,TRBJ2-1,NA,TGTGCCAGCAGCTTAGATCCAGGGTCCTACAATGAGCAGTTCTTC,CASSLDPGSYNEQFF
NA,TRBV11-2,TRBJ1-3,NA,TGTGCCAGCAGCCTTGGACAGACCTTTGGAAACACCATATATTTT,CASSLGQTFGNTIYF
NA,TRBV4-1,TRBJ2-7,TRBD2,TGCGCCAGCAGCCAGGGGGGACTAGCGGGAATCTACGAGCAGTACTTC,CASSQGGLAGIYEQYF
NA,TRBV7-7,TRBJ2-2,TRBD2,TGTGCCAGCAGCTTAGGGGTGGGACTAGCGGCCACCGGGGAGCTGTTTTTT,CASSLGVGLAATGELFF
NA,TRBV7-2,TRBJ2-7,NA,TGTGCCAGCAGCTTAGTCTCGTGGTACGAGCAGTACTTC,CASSLVSWYEQYF
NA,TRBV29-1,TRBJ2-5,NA,TGCAGCGTTGACGGGGACGAGGGTTGGGAGACCCAGTACTTC,CSVDGDEGWETQYF
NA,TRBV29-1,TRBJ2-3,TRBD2,TGCAGCGTTGTGTTGGGGGAGGGCCGGTTAGATACGCAGTATTTT,CSVVLGEGRLDTQYF
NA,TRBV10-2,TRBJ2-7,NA,TGCGCCAGCAGTGAAGGTCAGGGAGGGGGGCAGTACTTC,CASSEGQGGGQYF
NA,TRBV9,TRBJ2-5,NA,TGTGCCAGCAGCGTAGGTGGGGATGAAGAGACCCAGTACTTC,CASSVGGDEETQYF
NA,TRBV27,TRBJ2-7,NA,TGTGCCAGCAGTCCCTCAGATAGCGGCTACGAGCAGTACTTC,CASSPSDSGYEQYF
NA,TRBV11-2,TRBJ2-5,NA,TGTGCCAGCAGCATTGTCGGGGCTTTAGCGGAGACCCAGTACTTC,CASSIVGALAETQYF
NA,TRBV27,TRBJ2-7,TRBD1,TGTGCCAGCAGCCCCGGACAGGGGAGGGAGCAGTACTTC,CASSPGQGREQYF
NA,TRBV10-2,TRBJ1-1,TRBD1,TGCGCCAGCAGCGATACCGGGACAGGGACGGCTGAAGCTTTCTTT,CASSDTGTGTAEAFF
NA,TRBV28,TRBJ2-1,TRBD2,TGTGCCAGCAGTTCCCCGGAGTTAATTTCCCCTTCTAGCGGGCCTTCCTACAATGAGCAGTTCTTC,CASSSPELISPSSGPSYNEQFF
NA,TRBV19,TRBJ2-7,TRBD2,TGTGCCAGTAGAGGACTAGCGGGAGCTTACGAGCAGTACTTC,CASRGLAGAYEQYF
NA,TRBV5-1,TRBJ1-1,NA,TGCGCCAGCAGCGGGGAGGCGGGGGGAGCCACTGAAGCTTTCTTT,CASSGEAGGATEAFF
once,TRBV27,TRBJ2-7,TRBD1,TGTGCCAGCAGCATAAACCGGGACAGGGGCTACTACGAGCAGTACTTC,CASSINRDRGYYEQYF
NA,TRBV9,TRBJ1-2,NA,TGTGCCAGTCAAAACCCGAATGGCTACACCTTC,CASQNPNGYTF
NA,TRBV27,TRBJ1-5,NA,TGTGCCAGCAGTTTAGCCTACTTGAGCAATCAGCCCCAGCATTTT,CASSLAYLSNQPQHF
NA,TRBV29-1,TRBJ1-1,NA,TGCAGCGCTATGGACGGTTACACTGAAGCTTTCTTT,CSAMDGYTEAFF
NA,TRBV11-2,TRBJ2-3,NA,TGTGCCAGCAGCTTAGAGGCAGGCAGCAGCACAGATACGCAGTATTTT,CASSLEAGSSTDTQYF
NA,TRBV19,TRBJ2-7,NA,TGTGCCAGTAGTTATATAGGGGGAACAACCTACGAGCAGTACTTC,CASSYIGGTTYEQYF
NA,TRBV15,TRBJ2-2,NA,TGTGCCACCAGCCGGGGACGGATAAACACCGGGGAGCTGTTTTTT,CATSRGRINTGELFF
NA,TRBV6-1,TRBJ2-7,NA,TGTGCCAGCAGTCACCCCCCACACAACCGCTACGAGCAGTACTTC,CASSHPPHNRYEQYF
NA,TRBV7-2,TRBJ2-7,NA,TGTGCCAGCAGCGCAATCTCGGGACTCTCCTACGAGCAGTACTTC,CASSAISGLSYEQYF
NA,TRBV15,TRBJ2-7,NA,TGTGCCACCAGCAGAGGAGGTCTAACTTCCTACGAGCAGTACTTC,CATSRGGLTSYEQYF
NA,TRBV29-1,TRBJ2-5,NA,TGCAGCGTTGAAGATCTGGCAGGAGTTCTTCAAGAGACCCAGTACTTC,CSVEDLAGVLQETQYF
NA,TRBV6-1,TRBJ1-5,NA,TGTGCCAGCAGTGGAGACGGCTCTTTTAGCAATCAGCCCCAGCATTTT,CASSGDGSFSNQPQHF
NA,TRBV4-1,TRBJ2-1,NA,TGCGCCAGCAGTGCCTTTGGAGCTGAGCAGTTCTTC,CASSAFGAEQFF
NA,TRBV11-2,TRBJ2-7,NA,TGTGCCAGCATAAAGACAGGCGACTCCTACGAGCAGTACTTC,CASIKTGDSYEQYF
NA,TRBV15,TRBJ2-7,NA,TGTGCCACCAGCACAGAAAGGACGACCAGTGCCGAGCAGTACTTC,CATSTERTTSAEQYF
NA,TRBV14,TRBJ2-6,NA,TGTGCCAGCAGCCAAGTCCCCCTTGGGGCCAACGTCCTGACTTTC,CASSQVPLGANVLTF
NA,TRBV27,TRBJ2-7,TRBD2,TGTGCCAGCGGCAAAGCGGGAGGGCGGTTTTACGAGCAGTACTTC,CASGKAGGRFYEQYF
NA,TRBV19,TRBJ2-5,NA,TGTGCCAGTAGTATCCCCGGAATTCAAGAGACCCAGTACTTC,CASSIPGIQETQYF
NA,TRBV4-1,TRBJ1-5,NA,TGCGCCAGCAGCCTTGGGGAGGGGTGGACTCAGCCCCAGCATTTT,CASSLGEGWTQPQHF
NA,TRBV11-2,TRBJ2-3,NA,TGTGCCAGCAGCAAAAGGGGGGAGGGAAGCACAGATACGCAGTATTTT,CASSKRGEGSTDTQYF
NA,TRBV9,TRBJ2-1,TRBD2,TGTGCCAGCGGGGGACTAGCGGGGTACAATGAGCAGTTCTTC,CASGGLAGYNEQFF
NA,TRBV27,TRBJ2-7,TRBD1,TGTGCCAGCAGTTGGGGACAGGGGTACGAGCAGTACTTC,CASSWGQGYEQYF
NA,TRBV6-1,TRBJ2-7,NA,TGTGCCAGCAAGGACAGCTACGAGCAGTACTTC,CASKDSYEQYF
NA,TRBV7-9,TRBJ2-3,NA,TGTGCCAGCAGCTCCCGAGAGGGATGGACAGATACGCAGTATTTT,CASSSREGWTDTQYF
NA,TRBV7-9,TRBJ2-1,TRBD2,TGTGCCAGCAGCATCCAAAGCGGGAGCTCCTACAATGAGCAGTTCTTC,CASSIQSGSSYNEQFF